This TCR beta chain originates from a study of shared clonotypes between healthy human individuals. General observations from the study: Clonotype sharing across donors was expected to vary with sequencing depth.

Genomic DNA per cell subset filled all wells of several immunoSEQ plates. Sequencing was performed with immunoSEQ multiplex PCR; in TCRdb, only in-frame clones are kept and a portion is missing. The sample includes around 2.5 million clones, 93% of them seen just once. Donation came from healthy HIV-negative adults that had no recent acute infections or vaccinations. About this clone: No antigen is known for it. Other nucleotide sequences from this sample produce the same CDR3.

Germline V CDR1 and CDR2: MDHEN, SYDVKM. V lost 7 bases and J 1 base, leaving 6 bases between the germline ends. CDR3 length equals 12 residues. The V and J genes are TRBV28 and TRBJ2-3; D gene unclear. This TCR was sampled from a young man in good health. Some clones in this sample may be carry-over from other donors' samples. Material for sequencing was naive CD4+ T cells from PBMCs. Subset reported: CD45RA+ positively selected. CDR3 loop: CASTGRTDTQYF. CDR3 in DNA: TGTGCCAGCACGGGCCGCACAGATACGCAGTATTTT.